Shown below are 30 T cell receptor beta chains from a single sample sequenced in a study of blood T cell repertoires in COVID-19. Here immunoSEQ multiplex PCR was the method, and the copy in TCRdb shows in-frame clones only, minus some. The table shows around 450,000 clones, with roughly 90% occurring only once. The sequenced sample consisted of PBMCs or T cells enriched from blood (not recorded which). The receptor set was obtained from a woman aged 18 to 35 who had recovered from COVID-19.

V gene TRBV28 combines with J gene TRBJ2-7, with TRBD1 matching over 8 bases. V lost 2 bases and J lost 3; bases outside the gene matches: 0. CDR3 length: 13 amino acids. Germline CDR1 reads MDHEN; CDR2 reads SYDVKM. The CDR3 loop reads CASSLGQGYEQYF. Written as DNA, the CDR3 is TGTGCCAGCAGTTTAGGACAGGGCTACGAGCAGTACTTC.

The chain links TRBV5-1 to TRBJ1-1; 7 nucleotides line up with TRBD1. The CDR3 totals 16 residues. Germline CDR1 reads SGHRS; CDR2 reads YFSETQ. J gave up 1 base and V 1 base, and 7 bases lay outside the gene matches. CDR3 DNA sequence: TGCGCCAGCAGCTTGCTTCCGGGACAGCAGAACACTGAAGCTTTCTTT. This codes for CASSLLPGQQNTEAFF.

The rearrangement uses TRBV2 and TRBJ2-2; TRBD1 aligns across 10 bases. Germline V lookup: CDR1 SNHLY, CDR2 FYNNEI. The CDR3 covers 16 residues. J gave up 6 bases and V 9 bases, and 13 bases lay outside the gene matches. Written as DNA, the CDR3 is TGTGCCAGGGGAGTAAACCGGGACAGGGGCGCCGGGGAGCTGTTTTTT. It is translated as CARGVNRDRGAGELFF.

The rearrangement uses TRBV28 and TRBJ2-5, with TRBD2 matching over 16 bases. Germline V gene sequence: CDR1 MDHEN, CDR2 SYDVKM. This CDR3 has 15 residues. The J segment lost 9 bases and the V segment lost 3 bases, leaving 4 bases of the junction unmatched. CDR3 coding DNA: TGTGCCAGCAGTTTCGGGACTAGCGGGGGGGGTCCCCAGTACTTC. Translation gives CASSFGTSGGGPQYF.

The chain uses TRBV12-3 or TRBV12-4 and TRBJ1-1; TRBD1 agrees at 8 bases. This CDR3 has 13 amino acids. The V and J ends lost 4 bases and 7 bases, in that order; junction bases with no gene match: 5. The CDR3 nucleotides are TGTGCCAGCAGTTCCTCCGGGACAGGTGAAGCTTTCTTT. Amino acids: CASSSSGTGEAFF.

This chain links TRBV30 with TRBJ1-6, with D unresolved. The CDR3 extends over 14 amino acids. CDR1 is GTSNPN and CDR2 is SVGIG in the germline V gene (reference sequence). The ends were cut back, 0 bases at V and 6 bases at J, with 9 bases in the middle. The CDR3 DNA follows: TGTGCCTGGAGTGTACATGCGGGTAATTCACCCCTCCACTTT. Translation: CAWSVHAGNSPLHF.

The chain combines TRBV7-2 with TRBJ1-2, with D maybe TRBD1 (5 bases). The CDR3 covers 17 residues. V lost 0 bases and J 8 bases, leaving 22 bases between the germline ends. The germline V gene encodes CDR1 SGHTA and CDR2 FQGNSA. CDR3 sequence (DNA): TGTGCCAGCAGCTTAGCGGGGACGGTCCCCTCGGGAGGAGGCTACACCTTC. It encodes CASSLAGTVPSGGGYTF. Using reference TRBV7-2 and TRBJ1-2 for the parts outside the CDR3, the full variable domain is GAGVSQSPSNKVTEKGKDVELRCDPISGHTALYWYRQSLGQGLEFLIYFQGNSAPDKSGLPSDRFSAERTGGSVSTLTIQRTQQEDSAVYLCASSLAGTVPSGGGYTFGSGTRLTVV.

This clone was seen a few times. The J gene is TRBJ1-2, the V gene TRBV5-1; 9 bases match TRBD1. CDR1 and CDR2 from the germline V gene are SGHRS and YFSETQ. V lost 0 bases to trimming and J lost 6 bases; unmatched junction nucleotides: 3. The CDR3 totals 14 residues. CDR3: CASSLVGTGNGYTF. CDR3 bases: TGCGCCAGCAGCTTGGTCGGGACAGGGAATGGCTACACCTTC.

The chain links TRBV2 to TRBJ2-1; D is unclear. Germline V gene sequence: CDR1 SNHLY, CDR2 FYNNEI. CDR3 size: 15 residues. V lost 8 bases and J lost 3, with 17 bases in between. The CDR3 nucleotides are TGTGCCAGCCCTCACAGTTTCGCTTTCTACAATGAGCAGTTCTTC. It codes for CASPHSFAFYNEQFF.

The V and J genes are TRBV28 and TRBJ1-2; TRBD1 is a possible D gene (5 bases). The V end was cut by 2 bases, the J end by 6 bases, with 13 bases between. CDR1 and CDR2 (germline): MDHEN, SYDVKM. CDR3 length: 14 residues. The chain's CDR3 is CASSLSPGLDGYTF. The CDR3 DNA reads as TGTGCCAGCAGTTTAAGCCCAGGGTTGGATGGCTACACCTTC.

V is TRBV7-9 and J is TRBJ2-3, with a possible D match to TRBD2 (6 bases). Germline-derived CDR1 and CDR2 are SEHNR and FQNEAQ (reference sequence). Trimming left V 1 base short and J 4 bases short, with 9 bases between. The CDR3 contains 14 residues. The CDR3: CASSLGGVPDTQYF. The CDR3 nucleotides are TGTGCCAGCAGCTTAGGGGGGGTCCCAGATACGCAGTATTTT.

The V call is TRBV5-1, the J call TRBJ1-2; D ambiguous. Germline CDR1 and CDR2: SGHRS and YFSETQ. Trimming took off 2 bases at V and 4 bases at J, with 12 bases between the two ends. This CDR3 is built from 14 residues. DNA of the CDR3: TGCGCCAGCAGCTTCCGAATCGAGGGCTATGGCTACACCTTC. This sequence encodes CASSFRIEGYGYTF.

This chain uses TRBV15 with TRBJ2-1; no clear D gene. Germline CDR1 is LNHNV and CDR2 is YYDKDF (reference sequence). V was shortened by 0 bases and J by 8 bases, with 5 bases between the two germline ends. CDR3 length equals 12 residues. CDR3 sequence (DNA): TGTGCCACCAGCAGAGATGAGCATGAGCAGTTCTTC. It translates to CATSRDEHEQFF.

This clone was seen only a few times. The chain uses TRBV7-9 and TRBJ2-3; no clear D gene. The CDR3 length is 15 residues. Germline V gene sequence: CDR1 SEHNR, CDR2 FQNEAQ (reference sequence). V gave up 1 base and J gave up 10 bases, with 18 bases separating them. CDR3 sequence reads: CASSLGLVLDESQYF. The CDR3 bases are TGTGCCAGCAGCTTAGGACTGGTTTTGGATGAGTCGCAGTATTTT.

This chain links TRBV28 with TRBJ1-2; 7 positions match TRBD1. Germline CDR1 and CDR2: MDHEN and SYDVKM. Trimming cost V 5 bases and J 4 bases; bases outside gene matches: 10. The CDR3 consists of 15 residues. CDR3 DNA sequence: TGTGCCAGCAGTCCGGGACAGCTAAGTCTCTATGGCTACACCTTC. Residues: CASSPGQLSLYGYTF.

This clone was picked up one time. The rearrangement links TRBV7-6 to TRBJ1-1; a possible D gene is TRBD1 (5 bases). CDR1 is SGHVS, CDR2 FNYEAQ, per germline. The CDR3 is made up of 14 amino acids. Between the trimmed V and J ends, which lost 5 bases and 0 bases, there was a span of 10 bases. The CDR3 nucleotides are TGTGCCAGCAGCATGGCAGGGTTGAACACTGAAGCTTTCTTT. Amino acid sequence: CASSMAGLNTEAFF.

This chain joins TRBV28 and TRBJ2-3; no clear D gene. The CDR3 consists of 16 residues. Germline CDR1 reads MDHEN; CDR2 reads SYDVKM. V was trimmed by 5 bases and J by 2 bases, leaving 17 bases between them. DNA of the CDR3: TGTGCCAGCAGTCCTGGCTCAGGCCATGACACAGATACGCAGTATTTT. This encodes CASSPGSGHDTDTQYF.

The V gene is TRBV6-5, the J gene TRBJ1-1; TRBD1 might be the D (6 bases). The CDR3 is 13 residues long. Per germline, CDR1 MNHEY and CDR2 SVGAGI. V lost 0 bases to trimming and J lost 6 bases, with 8 bases between them. The CDR3 DNA is TGTGCCAGCAGTTACTCTCCAGGGGCTGAAGCTTTCTTT. This translates into CASSYSPGAEAFF.

The rearrangement links TRBV27 to TRBJ2-7; 7 nucleotides align to TRBD1. CDR3 size: 14 residues. The germline gives CDR1 MNHEY, CDR2 SMNVEV (reference sequence). V lost 5 bases to trimming and J lost 0 bases; unmatched junction nucleotides: 4. CDR3 sequence: CASSPDRVSYEQYF. In DNA form, the CDR3 reads TGTGCCAGCAGTCCCGACAGGGTCTCCTACGAGCAGTACTTC.

The DNA of the CDR3 is TGTGCCAGCAGCCAAGATCTGGGCAGCAACACCATATATTTT. This translates into CASSQDLGSNTIYF. The chain couples TRBV4-2 to TRBJ1-3; D uncertain. Germline V gene sequence: CDR1 LGHNA, CDR2 YNFKEQ. This CDR3 is built from 14 residues. The V and J ends lost 0 bases and 7 bases respectively, with 10 bases between them.

V and J are TRBV30 and TRBJ1-5, with a tentative D call TRBD1 (5 bases). V was clipped by 2 bases and J by 5 bases, with 10 bases between them. Germline loops: CDR1 GTSNPN, CDR2 SVGIG (reference sequence). This CDR3 spans 13 amino acids. The CDR3 is CAWSPEGDQPQHF. CDR3 coding DNA: TGTGCCTGGAGTCCCGAAGGGGATCAGCCCCAGCATTTT.

This clone was picked up a small number of times. V is TRBV27 and J is TRBJ2-1; 10 bases match TRBD1. The CDR3 extends over 15 amino acids. The germline gives CDR1 MNHEY, CDR2 SMNVEV (reference sequence). V lost 6 bases, J lost 10 bases, and 12 bases stayed unmatched. Here the CDR3 reads CASSLPGQGIYEQFF. The CDR3 bases are TGTGCCAGCAGCCTTCCGGGACAGGGGATCTACGAGCAGTTCTTC.

This chain joins TRBV6-5 and TRBJ1-1, with a weak D call TRBD1 (5 bases). Trimming took 7 bases from V and 1 from J, leaving 10 bases between them. CDR3 length: 13 residues. Germline V CDR1 and CDR2: MNHEY, SVGAGI. The CDR3 sequence: CASNFGQNTEAFF. In DNA form, the CDR3 reads TGTGCCAGCAACTTTGGACAGAACACTGAAGCTTTCTTT.

The rearrangement uses TRBV11-2 and TRBJ1-1; TRBD1 might be the D (6 bases). The CDR3 runs 14 residues. V was clipped by 10 bases and J by 8 bases, with 23 bases between them. Germline CDR1 reads SGHAT; CDR2 reads FQNNGV. Here the CDR3 DNA reads TGTGCCACTAACTCTCTGGGGGGGCTACGGGAAGCTTTCTTT. It encodes CATNSLGGLREAFF. The entire variable domain, with the rest obtained from reference TRBV11-2 and TRBJ1-1, is as follows: EAGVAQSPRYKIIEKRQSVAFWCNPISGHATLYWYQQILGQGPKLLIQFQNNGVVDDSQLPKDRFSAERLKGVDSTLKIQPAKLEDSAVYLCATNSLGGLREAFFGQGTRLTVV.

V is TRBV7-6 and J is TRBJ2-3; 7 nucleotides align to TRBD2. This CDR3 spans 18 amino acids. Germline CDR1 reads SGHVS; CDR2 reads FNYEAQ. With 0 bases clipped from V and 0 bases from J, the junction kept 9 bases outside the gene matches. CDR3 residues: CASSLAGGAETSTDTQYF. The CDR3 bases are TGTGCCAGCAGCTTAGCGGGAGGGGCAGAGACTAGCACAGATACGCAGTATTTT.

The V and J genes are TRBV5-4 and TRBJ2-1; tentatively, D is TRBD2 (6 bases). The CDR3 is 13 amino acids. From germline, CDR1 is SGHNT and CDR2 YYREEE (reference sequence). V was trimmed by 1 base and J by 6 bases, leaving 8 bases between them. The CDR3 sequence: CASSLYGGNEQFF. The CDR3 DNA sequence: TGTGCCAGCAGCTTGTACGGGGGCAATGAGCAGTTCTTC.

This chain links TRBV2 with TRBJ2-5, with TRBD1 identical over 8 bases. From germline, CDR1 is SNHLY and CDR2 FYNNEI. J lost 5 bases, V lost 5 bases, and 7 bases had no gene match. The CDR3 consists of 14 residues. For the CDR3, the DNA is TGTGCCAGCAGTAAAAACAGGGGGTTGGAGACCCAGTACTTC. This translates into CASSKNRGLETQYF.

The V gene is TRBV12-3 or TRBV12-4, the J gene TRBJ1-1; TRBD1 might be the D (6 bases). V gave up 6 bases and J gave up 5 bases, with 13 bases separating them. The CDR3 consists of 13 residues. The CDR3 region has the DNA TGTGCCAGCAGGGGGACGGGACAAACTGAAGCTTTCTTT. It yields the protein CASRGTGQTEAFF.

V gene TRBV7-9 combines with J gene TRBJ1-2; D gene unclear. Trimming shortened V by 1 base and J by 2 bases, and 11 bases separated the two germline ends. This CDR3 is 15 amino acids long. Germline assignment: CDR1 SEHNR and CDR2 FQNEAQ (reference sequence). As DNA, the CDR3 is TGTGCCAGCAGCTTAGGAGGAGAAAGGAACTATGGCTACACCTTC. Protein product: CASSLGGERNYGYTF.

The genes are TRBV6-5 and TRBJ2-3; D gene ambiguous. Germline CDR1 reads MNHEY; CDR2 reads SVGAGI. Trimming stripped 7 bases from V and 2 bases from J, with 13 bases between. The CDR3 runs 14 residues. CDR3 DNA: TGTGCCAGCACCCCCCGAGACTTCACAGATACGCAGTATTTT. This gives the protein CASTPRDFTDTQYF.